This T cell receptor beta chain was recovered during a study of radiotherapy plus CTLA-4 blockade in lung cancer. V was pared by 2 bases and J by 1 base, with 14 bases between. The length of the CDR3 is 16 residues. Germline V gene lookup returns CDR1 SGHTA and CDR2 FQGNSA. The protocol was immunoSEQ multiplex PCR, while the TCRdb copy is restricted to in-frame clones and leaves out a portion. The sample lists about 97,000 clones, around 74% occurring once. Regarding this clone: The antigen remains undetermined.

Whole-study findings and limits: In blood, TCR clones derived from the tumor expanded after radiotherapy plus ipilimumab.

Sequencing was performed on peripheral blood, taken from a patient treated with radiotherapy plus ipilimumab. This rearrangement joins TRBV7-2 to TRBJ2-5, with D perhaps TRBD2 (6 bases). The TCR was taken from a human donor with non-small cell lung cancer who had a partial response to radiotherapy plus ipilimumab. Some clones in this sample may be carry-over from other donors' samples. Here the CDR3 reads CASSLLRRDPQETQYF. CDR3 nucleotides: TGTGCCAGCAGCTTATTAAGGAGGGATCCCCAAGAGACCCAGTACTTC.